This TCR beta chain emerged from a study of CD8 T cells in ankylosing spondylitis. Many counts were recorded for this clonotype. The antigen is undetermined. Looked up from germline, CDR1 is SGHRS and CDR2 is YFSETQ. With 6 bases removed from V and 2 bases from J, the gap between germline ends came to 12 bases. The CDR3 covers 14 residues. TCRdb called the 5' RACE reads again in MiXCR, with one record for every CDR3 protein. The sample lists 250,000 to 400,000 distinct CDR3 sequences; around a tenth were seen once. Findings of the study overall: Significant enrichment of disease-linked clones was reported in matched ankylosing spondylitis synovial fluid. Some motif variants were previously reported in reactive arthritis synovial fluid and blood.

The chain joins TRBV5-1 to TRBJ2-4; maybe TRBD2 (7 bases). Material for sequencing was blood, either unsorted or a sorted T cell fraction (not recorded which). This TCR came from a female donor with ankylosing spondylitis or in good health (not recorded which). The CDR3 DNA sequence: TGCGCCAGCATCGGGGGGCAAACCAAAAACATTCAGTACTTC. The encoded protein is CASIGGQTKNIQYF.